This T cell receptor beta chain emerged from a study of technical replicates of blood from a few donors. The length of the CDR3 is 15 residues. V lost 3 bases and J lost 5; bases outside the gene matches: 5. Germline V gives CDR1 MNHEY, CDR2 SMNVEV (reference sequence). Repertoires were generated with immunoSEQ multiplex PCR, while TCRdb's copy carries only in-frame clones and drops some. The profile shows 70,000 to 85,000 clones, around 97% of them singletons. The source of this sequence is a human donor in good health. The chain links TRBV27 to TRBJ2-5, with 11 nucleotides matching TRBD1. The sequenced sample was T cells isolated from PBMCs. CDR3 sequence: CASSFGQGARETQYF. The DNA for the CDR3 is TGTGCCAGCAGTTTTGGACAGGGGGCCAGGGAGACCCAGTACTTC.